This T cell receptor (beta chain) was recovered during a study of T cell repertoires in ileal Crohn's disease. Turning to the study itself: Median disease duration was 7.9 years; 35% smoked at surgery. Postoperative therapy was given to about half: about 11 thiopurines, around 17 anti-TNF agents. Every patient was operated on for stricturing (about 60%) or penetrating (approximately 40%) complications. Notes on the study in general: Sorted CD8 T cells held more high-frequency clones than CD4.

Points on this clone: Its antigen is unknown.

V lost 3 bases and J lost 1, with 4 bases in between. Germline V lookup: CDR1 LNHNV, CDR2 YYDKDF (reference sequence). This CDR3 is built from 13 residues. Some clones are missing from TCRdb's copy, which holds only in-frame ones; the method was immunoSEQ multiplex PCR. The data contain 14,000 or so clones, about 73% of them singletons. Sequencing input: ileal tissue. This clonotype originated in an adult with Crohn's disease. The rearrangement joins TRBV15 to TRBJ1-5, with unresolved D. The CDR3 region is CATSSGSNQPQHF. CDR3 nucleotides: TGTGCCACCAGCAGTGGAAGCAATCAGCCCCAGCATTTT.